Reported below is one TCR beta chain. Its antigen is still unknown. The data belong to a study of blood T cells in healthy people across ages. Caucasian, healthy and from Russia, the donors were aged between about 6 and 90. This CDR3 is 16 amino acids long. The V end was cut by 4 bases, the J end by 0 bases, with 14 bases between. Looked up from germline, CDR1 is SGDLS and CDR2 is YYNGEE. Study-level findings and limits: Higher diversity, along with more naive CD4+ cells, distinguished long-lived donors from aged donors.

Using a J-beta primer mix together with a sample-barcoded 5' primer, a second PCR was run for 7 to 11 cycles. With 12 random nucleotides, a template-switch adaptor tagged each individual cDNA molecule. TCRdb re-analysed the 5' RACE reads in MiXCR, keeping a single row per CDR3 protein. This table has 550,000 to 700,000 distinct CDR3 sequences, 25% to 30% appearing once. The TCR was taken from an older woman in good health. The material sequenced was blood. The chain couples TRBV9 to TRBJ1-3; weak D call: TRBD1 (6 bases). The CDR3 loop is CASSSQGISSGNTIYF. The CDR3 DNA follows: TGTGCCAGCAGCTCACAGGGAATCAGCTCTGGAAACACCATATATTTT.